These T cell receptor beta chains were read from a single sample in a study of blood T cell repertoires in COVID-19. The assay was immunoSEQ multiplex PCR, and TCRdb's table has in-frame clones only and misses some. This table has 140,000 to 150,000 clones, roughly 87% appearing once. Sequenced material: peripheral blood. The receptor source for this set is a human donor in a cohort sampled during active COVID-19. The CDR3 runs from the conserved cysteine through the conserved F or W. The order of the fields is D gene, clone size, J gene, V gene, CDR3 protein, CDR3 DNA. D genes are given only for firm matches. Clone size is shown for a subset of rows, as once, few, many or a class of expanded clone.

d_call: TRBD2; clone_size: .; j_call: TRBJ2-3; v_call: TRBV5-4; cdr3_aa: CASSLRLAGGGDTQYF; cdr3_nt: TGTGCCAGCAGCTTGCGGCTAGCGGGGGGAGGGGATACGCAGTATTTT
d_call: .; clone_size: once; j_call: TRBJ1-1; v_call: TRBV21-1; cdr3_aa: CASTKPYDSDTEAFF; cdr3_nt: TGTGCCAGCACCAAACCCTACGACAGCGACACTGAAGCTTTCTTT
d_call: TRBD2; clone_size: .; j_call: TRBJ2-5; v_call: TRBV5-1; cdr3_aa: CASSFLAGGPEETQYF; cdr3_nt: TGCGCCAGCAGCTTCCTAGCGGGGGGGCCGGAAGAGACCCAGTACTTC
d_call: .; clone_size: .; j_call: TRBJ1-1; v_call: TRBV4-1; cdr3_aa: CASSPRSGMNTEAFF; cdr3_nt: TGCGCCAGCAGCCCTAGGTCGGGGATGAACACTGAAGCTTTCTTT
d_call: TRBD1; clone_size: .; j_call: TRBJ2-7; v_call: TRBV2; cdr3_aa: CASSVAGQGYRYF; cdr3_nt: TGTGCCAGCAGTGTAGCGGGACAGGGGTACCGGTACTTC
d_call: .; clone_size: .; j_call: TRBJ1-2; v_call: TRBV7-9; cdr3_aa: CASSPGRDLNYGYTF; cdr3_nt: TGTGCCAGCAGCCCCGGGAGGGACCTTAACTATGGCTACACCTTC
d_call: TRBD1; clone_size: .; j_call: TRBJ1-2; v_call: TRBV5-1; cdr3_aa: CASSSETGLNYGYTF; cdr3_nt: TGCGCCAGCAGCTCGGAGACAGGGCTTAACTATGGCTACACCTTC
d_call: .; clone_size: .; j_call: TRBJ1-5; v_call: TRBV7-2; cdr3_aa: CASSLRTNSNQPQHF; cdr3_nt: TGTGCCAGCAGCTTACGGACAAATAGCAATCAGCCCCAGCATTTT
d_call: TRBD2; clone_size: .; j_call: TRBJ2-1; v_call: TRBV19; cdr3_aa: CASSISGGALNEQFF; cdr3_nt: TGTGCCAGTAGCATTAGCGGGGGGGCCTTAAATGAGCAGTTCTTC
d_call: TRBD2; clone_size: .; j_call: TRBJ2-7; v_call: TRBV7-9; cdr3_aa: CASSTPGLANYEQYF; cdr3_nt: TGTGCCAGCAGCACCCCCGGACTAGCAAACTACGAGCAGTACTTC
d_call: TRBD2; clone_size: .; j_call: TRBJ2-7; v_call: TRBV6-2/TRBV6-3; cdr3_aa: CASSYRLAGGSYHEQYF; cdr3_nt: TGTGCCAGCAGTTACCGACTAGCGGGGGGAAGTTATCACGAGCAGTACTTC
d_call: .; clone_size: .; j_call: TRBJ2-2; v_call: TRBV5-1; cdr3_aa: CASSLEGRGSGELFF; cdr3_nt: TGCGCCAGCAGCTTGGAGGGCCGGGGATCCGGGGAGCTGTTTTTT
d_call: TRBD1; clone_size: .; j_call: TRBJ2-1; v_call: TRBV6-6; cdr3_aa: CASSYPPHRGLDEQFF; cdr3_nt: TGTGCCAGCAGTTACCCCCCTCACAGGGGCTTGGATGAGCAGTTCTTC
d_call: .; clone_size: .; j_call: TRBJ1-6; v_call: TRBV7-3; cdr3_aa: CASSLGQGDSPLHF; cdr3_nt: TGTGCCAGCAGCTTAGGGCAGGGTGACTCACCCCTCCACTTT
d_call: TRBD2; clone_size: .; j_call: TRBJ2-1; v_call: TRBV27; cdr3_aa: CASTPSGSSSYNEQFF; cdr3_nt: TGTGCCAGCACTCCTAGCGGGTCGAGCTCCTACAATGAGCAGTTCTTC
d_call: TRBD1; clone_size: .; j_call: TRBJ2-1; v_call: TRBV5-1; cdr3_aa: CASSYRGPYNEQFF; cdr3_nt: TGCGCCAGCAGCTACAGGGGTCCCTACAATGAGCAGTTCTTC
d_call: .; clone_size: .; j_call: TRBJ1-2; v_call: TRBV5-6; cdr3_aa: CASSPGPLGYGYTF; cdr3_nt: TGTGCCAGCAGCCCGGGTCCCCTAGGCTATGGCTACACCTTC
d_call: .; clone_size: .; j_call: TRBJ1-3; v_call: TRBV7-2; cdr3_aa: CASSSRRTGNTIYF; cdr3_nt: TGTGCCAGCAGCTCCCGGCGGACTGGAAACACCATATATTTT
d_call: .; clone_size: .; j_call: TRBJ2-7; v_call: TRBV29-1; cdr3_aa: CSADSGFPPYEQYF; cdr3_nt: TGCAGCGCCGATTCGGGGTTTCCCCCCTACGAGCAGTACTTC
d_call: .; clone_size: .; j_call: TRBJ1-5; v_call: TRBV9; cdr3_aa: CAGSEGNRNQPQHF; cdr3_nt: TGTGCCGGCAGCGAGGGGAACCGCAATCAGCCCCAGCATTTT
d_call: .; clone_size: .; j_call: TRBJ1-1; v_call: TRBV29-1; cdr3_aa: CSVHIGGNTEAFF; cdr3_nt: TGCAGCGTTCATATAGGGGGGAACACTGAAGCTTTCTTT
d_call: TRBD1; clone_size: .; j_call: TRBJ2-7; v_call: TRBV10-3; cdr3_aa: CAISSLQGALSEQYF; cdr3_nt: TGTGCCATCAGTTCTCTACAGGGGGCCTTAAGCGAGCAGTACTTC
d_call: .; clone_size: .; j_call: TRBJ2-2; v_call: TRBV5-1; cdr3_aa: CASSLQGFANTGELFF; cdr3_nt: TGCGCCAGCAGCCTCCAGGGGTTCGCGAACACCGGGGAGCTGTTTTTT
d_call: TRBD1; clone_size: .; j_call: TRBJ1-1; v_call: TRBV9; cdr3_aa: CASSVGSGDRGFEAFF; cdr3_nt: TGTGCCAGCAGCGTAGGTTCCGGGGACAGGGGCTTTGAAGCTTTCTTT
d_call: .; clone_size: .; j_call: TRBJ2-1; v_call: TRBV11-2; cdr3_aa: CASSPRQSSYNEQFF; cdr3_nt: TGTGCCAGCAGCCCCCGACAGAGCTCCTACAATGAGCAGTTCTTC
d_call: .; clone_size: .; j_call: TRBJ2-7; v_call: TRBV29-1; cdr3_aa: CSVSQGSYEQYF; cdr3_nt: TGCAGCGTTTCGCAGGGGTCATACGAGCAGTACTTC
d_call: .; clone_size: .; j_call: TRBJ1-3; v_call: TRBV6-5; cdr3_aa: CASSYSTGSGNTIYF; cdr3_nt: TGTGCCAGCAGTTACTCGACAGGCTCTGGAAACACCATATATTTT
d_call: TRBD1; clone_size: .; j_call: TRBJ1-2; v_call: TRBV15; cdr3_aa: CATTTGGDYGYTF; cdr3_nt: TGTGCCACCACAACAGGGGGCGACTATGGCTACACCTTC
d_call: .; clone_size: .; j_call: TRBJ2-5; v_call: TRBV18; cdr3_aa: CASSPSAGAQETQYF; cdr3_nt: TGTGCCAGCTCCCCTTCGGCGGGGGCCCAAGAGACCCAGTACTTC
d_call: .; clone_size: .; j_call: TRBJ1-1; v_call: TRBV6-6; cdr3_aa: CASGGSTEAFF; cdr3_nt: TGTGCCAGCGGGGGGAGCACTGAAGCTTTCTTT
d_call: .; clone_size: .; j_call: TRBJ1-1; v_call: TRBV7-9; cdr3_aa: CASSSDGAFF; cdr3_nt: TGTGCCAGCAGCTCCGACGGGGCTTTCTTT
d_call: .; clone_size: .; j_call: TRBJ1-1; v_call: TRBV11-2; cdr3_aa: CASSARGGNTEAFF; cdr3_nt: TGTGCCAGCAGCGCCCGAGGGGGGAACACTGAAGCTTTCTTT
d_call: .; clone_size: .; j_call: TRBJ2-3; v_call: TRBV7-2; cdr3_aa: CASSPITDTQYF; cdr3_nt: TGTGCCAGCAGTCCTATCACAGATACGCAGTATTTT
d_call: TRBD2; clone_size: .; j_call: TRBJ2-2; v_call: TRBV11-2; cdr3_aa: CASSLVWRGGPNTGELFF; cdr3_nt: TGTGCCAGCAGCTTAGTTTGGCGGGGGGGTCCGAACACCGGGGAGCTGTTTTTT
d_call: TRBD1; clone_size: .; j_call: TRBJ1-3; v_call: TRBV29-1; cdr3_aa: CSVSRQGGNTIYF; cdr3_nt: TGCAGCGTTTCCCGACAGGGAGGAAACACCATATATTTT
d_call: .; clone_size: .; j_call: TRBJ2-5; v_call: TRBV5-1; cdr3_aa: CASSLGGRLDETQYF; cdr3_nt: TGCGCCAGCAGCTTGGGAGGGAGGTTGGATGAGACCCAGTACTTC
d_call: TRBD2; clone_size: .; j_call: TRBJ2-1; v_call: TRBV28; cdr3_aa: CASSSTAGVPEQFF; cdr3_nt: TGTGCCAGCAGTTCTACAGCGGGGGTCCCTGAGCAGTTCTTC
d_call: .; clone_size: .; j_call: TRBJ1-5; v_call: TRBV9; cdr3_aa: CASSPSGASNQPQHF; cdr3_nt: TGTGCCAGCAGCCCCTCAGGGGCGAGCAATCAGCCCCAGCATTTT
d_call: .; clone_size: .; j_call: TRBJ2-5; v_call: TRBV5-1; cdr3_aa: CASSLDEPLQETQYF; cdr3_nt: TGCGCCAGCAGCTTGGATGAGCCTTTACAAGAGACCCAGTACTTC
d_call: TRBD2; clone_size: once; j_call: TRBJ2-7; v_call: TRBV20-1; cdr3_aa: CSASIGLAGSEVEQYF; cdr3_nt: TGCAGTGCTAGTATTGGACTAGCGGGGAGCGAAGTCGAGCAGTACTTC
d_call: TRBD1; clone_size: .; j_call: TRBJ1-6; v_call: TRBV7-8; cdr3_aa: CASSLARTGGNSPLHF; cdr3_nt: TGTGCCAGCAGCTTAGCTCGGACAGGGGGTAATTCACCCCTCCACTTT
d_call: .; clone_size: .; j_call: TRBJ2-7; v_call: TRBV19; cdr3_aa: CASSPRGTAYEQYF; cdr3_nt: TGTGCCAGTAGTCCTCGGGGGACAGCCTACGAGCAGTACTTC
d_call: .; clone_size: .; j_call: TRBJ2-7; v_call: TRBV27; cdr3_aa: CASSFSGQKNSYEQYF; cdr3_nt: TGTGCCAGCAGTTTTAGTGGACAGAAGAATTCCTACGAGCAGTACTTC
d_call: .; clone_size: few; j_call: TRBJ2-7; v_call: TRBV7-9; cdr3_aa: CASSPRQSSYEQYF; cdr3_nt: TGTGCCAGCAGCCCGAGACAGTCCTCCTACGAGCAGTACTTC
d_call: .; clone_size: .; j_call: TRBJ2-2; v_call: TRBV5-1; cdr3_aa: CASSYRDTGELFF; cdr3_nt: TGCGCCAGCAGCTACAGGGACACCGGGGAGCTGTTTTTT
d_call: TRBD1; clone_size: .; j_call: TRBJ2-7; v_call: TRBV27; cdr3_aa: CASSLTGQPPYEQYF; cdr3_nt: TGTGCCAGCAGTTTAACGGGACAGCCCCCCTACGAGCAGTACTTC
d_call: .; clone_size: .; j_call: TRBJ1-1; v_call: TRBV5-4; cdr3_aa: CASSPGYPNTEAFF; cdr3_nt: TGTGCCAGCAGCCCGGGTTACCCGAACACTGAAGCTTTCTTT
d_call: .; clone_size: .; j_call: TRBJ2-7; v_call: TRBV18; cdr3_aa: CASSPDSLEQYF; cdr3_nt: TGTGCCAGCTCACCAGACTCCCTCGAGCAGTACTTC
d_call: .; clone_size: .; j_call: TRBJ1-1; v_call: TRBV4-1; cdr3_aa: CASSQETGESTEAFF; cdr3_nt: TGCGCCAGCAGCCAAGAGACTGGGGAGAGCACTGAAGCTTTCTTT
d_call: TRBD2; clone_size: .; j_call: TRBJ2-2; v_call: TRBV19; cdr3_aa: CASSIPANIAGGITGELFF; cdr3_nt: TGTGCCAGTAGTATCCCAGCCAATATAGCGGGGGGGATCACCGGGGAGCTGTTTTTT
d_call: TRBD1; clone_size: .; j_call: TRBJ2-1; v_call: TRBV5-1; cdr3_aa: CASSTQGAPYNEQFF; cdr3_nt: TGCGCCAGCAGCACACAGGGGGCCCCCTACAATGAGCAGTTCTTC
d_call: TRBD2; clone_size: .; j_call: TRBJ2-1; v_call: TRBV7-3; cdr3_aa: CASSLTPTSQYNEQFF; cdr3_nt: TGTGCCAGCAGCTTAACGCCGACTAGCCAATACAATGAGCAGTTCTTC
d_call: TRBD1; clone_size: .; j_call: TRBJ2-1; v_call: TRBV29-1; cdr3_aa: CSVERDRVDNEQFF; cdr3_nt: TGCAGCGTTGAGAGGGACAGGGTGGACAATGAGCAGTTCTTC
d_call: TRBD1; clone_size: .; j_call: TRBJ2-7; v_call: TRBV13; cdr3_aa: CASSLTGTGSYEQYF; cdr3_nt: TGTGCCAGCAGCTTAACCGGGACAGGATCCTACGAGCAGTACTTC
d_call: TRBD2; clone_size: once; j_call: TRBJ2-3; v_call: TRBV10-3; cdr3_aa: CAISVSASGGAADTQYF; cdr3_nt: TGTGCCATCAGTGTATCGGCTAGCGGGGGGGCCGCAGATACGCAGTATTTT
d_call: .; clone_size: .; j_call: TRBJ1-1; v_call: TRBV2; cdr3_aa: CASSPITGNTEAFF; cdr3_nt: TGTGCCAGCAGTCCTATAACAGGGAACACTGAAGCTTTCTTT
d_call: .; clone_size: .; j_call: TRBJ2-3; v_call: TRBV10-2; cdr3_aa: CASMAHLSTDTQYF; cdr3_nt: TGCGCCAGCATGGCCCATTTAAGCACAGATACGCAGTATTTT
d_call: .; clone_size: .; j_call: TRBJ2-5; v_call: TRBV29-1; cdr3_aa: CSVEHGSRETQYF; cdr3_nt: TGCAGCGTTGAACACGGGTCTAGAGAGACCCAGTACTTC
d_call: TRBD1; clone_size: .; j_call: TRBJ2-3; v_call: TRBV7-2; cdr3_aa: CASSPPNGQGTDTQYF; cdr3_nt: TGTGCCAGCAGCCCCCCCAACGGACAGGGGACAGATACGCAGTATTTT